The 24 T cell receptor beta chains listed next were all sequenced from one sample in a study of T-cell reconstitution after alpha-beta-depleted transplantation in children. Preparation of the TCRbeta library was carried out with unique molecular identifiers. Via MiXCR, TCRdb re-called the PCR reads, giving one row per CDR3 protein. The profile shows 80,000 or so distinct CDR3 sequences, less than 15% of them singletons. This specimen consisted of PBMCs, mostly from graft donor cells, obtained 180 days after TCRalphabeta/CD19-depleted stem cell transplant. Receptors were obtained from a male patient between 2 and 10 years old who had a stem cell transplant for acute lymphoblastic leukemia, so the T cells may come from the graft donor.

This clonotype occurred many times. The chain uses TRBV20-1 and TRBJ1-2; D may be TRBD1 (6 bases). The CDR3 covers 14 residues. The germline V gene has CDR1 DFQATT and CDR2 SNEGSKA (reference sequence). V was pared by 2 bases and J by 1 base, with 11 bases between. The DNA for the CDR3 is TGCAGTGCTAGACCTGACAGGTTTAACTATGGCTACACCTTC. As protein: CSARPDRFNYGYTF.

This clonotype was seen repeatedly, ten times or more. The chain has TRBV6-1 and TRBJ1-2; the D gene is possibly TRBD1 (6 bases). This CDR3 comprises 14 residues. Trimming took off 6 bases at V and 4 bases at J, with 15 bases between the two ends. Germline V CDR1 and CDR2: MNHNS, SASEGT. The CDR3 coding sequence is TGTGCCAGCAGGAGGACAGCACGGATCTATGGCTACACCTTC. This codes for CASRRTARIYGYTF.

The rearrangement joins TRBV7-2 to TRBJ1-2; 10 bases fit TRBD1. Germline CDR1 reads SGHTA; CDR2 reads FQGNSA. V was clipped by 0 bases and J by 8 bases; unmatched bases: 12. The CDR3 is 17 amino acids. As DNA, the CDR3 is TGTGCCAGCAGCTTAGCGCCGGGACAGGGGAAGAATCTGGGCTACACCTTC. This codes for CASSLAPGQGKNLGYTF.

This clonotype turned up a few times. J is TRBJ2-1 and V is TRBV28; TRBD2 matches 9 bases. CDR3 size: 16 residues. Germline loops: CDR1 MDHEN, CDR2 SYDVKM. J lost 4 bases, V lost 8 bases, and 12 bases had no gene match. The CDR3 DNA follows: TGTGCCAGCCCTCCCATAGCGGGAGATCGTTACAATGAGCAGTTCTTC. Translation: CASPPIAGDRYNEQFF.

Note on this clonotype: An end of the junction differs from the germline gene, which may be a read error. This chain links TRBV7-2 with TRBJ2-1; possible D gene TRBD2, 6 bases. CDR1 and CDR2 (germline): SGHTA, FQGNSA. The CDR3 consists of 11 residues. The CDR3, as DNA: TGTGCCAGCAGCCCCGGGACTCCCCCCGCCTTC. Protein product: CASSPGTPPAF. The full variable domain, its missing parts supplied by reference TRBV7-2 and TRBJ2-1, is GAGVSQSPSNKVTEKGKDVELRCDPISGHTALYWYRQSLGQGLEFLIYFQGNSAPDKSGLPSDRFSAERTGGSVSTLTIQRTQQEDSAVYLCASSPGTPPAFGPGTRLTVL.

This clonotype showed up just a few times. The V gene is TRBV2, the J gene TRBJ2-5; tentatively, D is TRBD2 (6 bases). Germline lookup yields CDR1 SNHLY and CDR2 FYNNEI. The CDR3 runs 11 residues. Trimming took off 8 bases at V and 7 bases at J, with 11 bases between the two ends. CDR3 protein: CASGTPGTQYF. Here the CDR3 DNA reads TGTGCCAGCGGGACTCCGGGGACCCAGTACTTC.

This clonotype occurred a few times. V is TRBV6-5 and J is TRBJ1-2; D is ambiguous. Germline loops: CDR1 MNHEY, CDR2 SVGAGI. Trimming shortened V by 2 bases and J by 0 bases, and 10 bases separated the two germline ends. CDR3 length: 15 amino acids. The CDR3 sequence is CASSYEGNANYGYTF. The CDR3 coding sequence is TGTGCCAGCAGTTACGAGGGTAATGCTAACTATGGCTACACCTTC.

This clonotype was recorded a few times. The CDR3: CSAGQVWGTEAFF. DNA of the CDR3: TGCAGTGCTGGACAGGTTTGGGGAACTGAAGCTTTCTTT. The J gene is TRBJ1-1, the V gene TRBV20-1; TRBD1 agrees at 7 bases. Germline V gives CDR1 DFQATT, CDR2 SNEGSKA (reference sequence). Trimming took 5 bases from V and 5 from J; bases not matched to a gene: 8. The CDR3 runs to 13 residues.

This clonotype has at least ten counts. The chain employs TRBV19 and TRBJ2-7, with a tentative D call TRBD2 (5 bases). The germline V and J ends were trimmed by 4 bases and 2 bases, with 18 bases remaining between them. The length of the CDR3 is 16 residues. Germline-derived CDR1 and CDR2 are LNHDA and SQIVND (reference sequence). The CDR3 protein is CASSTGIGWDPYEQYF. DNA of the CDR3: TGTGCCAGTAGTACGGGGATCGGGTGGGATCCCTACGAGCAGTACTTC.

This clonotype was found a few times. Here the CDR3 DNA reads TGCGCCAGCAGCCAAGATCACAGGGGTAGGGTGCAGTACTTC. This translates into CASSQDHRGRVQYF. V and J are TRBV4-3 and TRBJ2-7, with TRBD1 identical over 7 bases. Trimming cost V 0 bases and J 9 bases; bases outside gene matches: 8. Germline CDR1 reads LGHNA; CDR2 reads YSLEER. The CDR3 totals 14 residues.

This clonotype has a count of ten or more. The chain links TRBV6-1 to TRBJ1-1, with TRBD1 matching over 9 bases. The ends lost 6 bases at V and 11 bases at J; junction bases unmatched: 13. The CDR3 loop spans 14 amino acids. Germline V CDR1 and CDR2: MNHNS, SASEGT. The CDR3 sequence is CASRRGTGKSYAFF. Here the CDR3 DNA reads TGTGCCAGCAGAAGGGGGACAGGGAAATCCTACGCTTTCTTT.

This clonotype has a handful of counts. This chain connects TRBV10-3 to TRBJ1-1, with D uncertain. Trimming took off 10 bases at V and 0 bases at J, with 15 bases between the two ends. In germline, CDR1 is ENHRY, CDR2 SYGVKD. The CDR3 spans 14 residues. The CDR3 loop reads CATRSLALNTEAFF. In DNA, the CDR3 is TGTGCCACCAGATCCCTGGCTTTGAACACTGAAGCTTTCTTT.

This clonotype was detected a few times. The CDR3 spells CSLQRDSYEQYF. The CDR3, as DNA: TGCAGTCTCCAAAGGGATTCCTACGAGCAGTACTTC. The genes are TRBV20-1 and TRBJ2-7, with no clear D. V was trimmed by 8 bases and J by 1 base, leaving 12 bases between them. This CDR3 contains 12 residues. Germline values: CDR1 DFQATT, CDR2 SNEGSKA (reference sequence).

This clonotype showed up many times. As DNA, the CDR3 is TGTGCCAGCGGGGCCGGGGGCCAGTACTTC. This gives the protein CASGAGGQYF. J is TRBJ2-7 and V is TRBV2, with D perhaps assigned TRBD1 or TRBD2 (6 bases each). The CDR3 contains 10 residues. Trimming pared 8 bases from V and 10 bases from J, leaving 12 bases between. Germline CDR1 is SNHLY and CDR2 is FYNNEI. Full variable domain (missing parts from reference TRBV2 and TRBJ2-7): EPEVTQTPSHQVTQMGQEVILRCVPISNHLYFYWYRQILGQKVEFLVSFYNNEISEKSEIFDDQFSVERPDGSNFTLKIRSTKLEDSAMYFCASGAGGQYFGPGTRLTVT.

The chain recombines TRBV24-1 with TRBJ2-1; 9 positions agree with TRBD1. CDR1 and CDR2 from the germline V gene are KGHDR and SFDVKD. V shed 4 bases, J shed 7 bases, and the junction held 7 bases outside the gene matches. This CDR3 contains 15 residues. The CDR3 region has the DNA TGTGCCACCAGTGACCCACAGGGGGCTAGTAATGAGCAGTTCTTC. Translating it yields CATSDPQGASNEQFF.

This clonotype rates as large (0.1 to 1%). The V and J genes are TRBV28 and TRBJ2-7; 7 positions agree with TRBD1. J gave up 1 base and V 2 bases, and 8 bases lay outside the gene matches. CDR3 length equals 16 residues. CDR1 and CDR2 from the germline V gene are MDHEN and SYDVKM. The DNA of the CDR3 is TGTGCCAGCAGTTTAATTGCCGGGACAGTTTCCTACGAGCAGTACTTC. It translates to CASSLIAGTVSYEQYF.

This clonotype has at least ten counts. This chain links TRBV12-3 or TRBV12-4 with TRBJ1-5; 7 bases match TRBD1. This CDR3 region has 14 residues. The ends lost 5 bases at V and 1 base at J; junction bases unmatched: 2. For the CDR3, the DNA is TGTGCCAGCAGTGGGACAGCCAGCAATCAGCCCCAGCATTTT. This translates into CASSGTASNQPQHF.

This clonotype was found a few times. The chain is built from TRBV7-6 and TRBJ2-7, with no clear D. V lost 1 base and J lost 4, with 5 bases in between. From germline, CDR1 is SGHVS and CDR2 FNYEAQ. The CDR3 totals 12 residues. CDR3 sequence (DNA): TGTGCCAGCAGCTTAGGGCAGTACGAGCAGTACTTC. It yields the protein CASSLGQYEQYF.

The chain combines TRBV6-1 with TRBJ1-4; D remains unclear. The CDR3 sequence is 14 residues long. Germline V CDR1 and CDR2: MNHNS, SASEGT. V was trimmed by 8 bases and J by 0 bases, leaving 10 bases between them. The CDR3 bases are TGTGCCAGCGCCCCCTTCGCAACTAATGAAAAACTGTTTTTT. Translation: CASAPFATNEKLFF.

This clonotype was seen repeatedly, ten times or more. The CDR3: CATLTRAVGGDGYTF. The CDR3 bases are TGTGCCACCTTGACGCGGGCGGTCGGCGGGGATGGCTACACCTTC. The chain couples TRBV6-1 to TRBJ1-2; D is unclear. This CDR3 is 15 amino acids long. Germline V gene lookup returns CDR1 MNHNS and CDR2 SASEGT. The V and J ends lost 10 bases and 6 bases respectively, with 24 bases between them.

In this sample, this clonotype turned up many times. The chain couples TRBV10-3 to TRBJ2-7; perhaps TRBD1 as D (5 bases). The CDR3 consists of 11 residues. In germline, CDR1 is ENHRY, CDR2 SYGVKD. The V end was cut by 10 bases, the J end by 6 bases, with 13 bases between. CDR3 in amino acids: CATGQDSEQYF. The CDR3 DNA reads as TGTGCCACAGGGCAGGATTCCGAGCAGTACTTC.

This clonotype appeared a few times. J is TRBJ2-7 and V is TRBV28, with D uncertain. The CDR3 spans 15 residues. The V end lost 5 bases, the J end lost 0 bases, and 14 bases lay between the germline ends. Germline V gene data show CDR1 as MDHEN and CDR2 as SYDVKM. The CDR3 DNA sequence: TGTGCCAGCAGTCCTGGGTCTATTATCTCCTACGAGCAGTACTTC. This codes for CASSPGSIISYEQYF.

At least ten counts were recorded for this clonotype. V gene TRBV30 combines with J gene TRBJ2-1; 10 bases fit TRBD2. CDR3 length: 15 residues. With 7 bases clipped from V and 6 bases from J, the junction kept 12 bases outside the gene matches. Germline V lookup: CDR1 GTSNPN, CDR2 SVGIG (reference sequence). CDR3 nucleotides: TGTGCCTCCTGGGTAGAGCGGGGGGGGGGCAATGAGCAGTTCTTC. Translation gives CASWVERGGGNEQFF.

The chain has TRBV5-5 and TRBJ2-5; D remains unclear. With 4 bases removed from V and 5 bases from J, the gap between germline ends came to 12 bases. CDR3 length equals 13 residues. Germline V gives CDR1 SGHKS, CDR2 YYEKEE (reference sequence). The CDR3 is CASSMEFGETQYF. The CDR3 region has the DNA TGTGCCAGCAGCATGGAATTTGGGGAGACCCAGTACTTC.